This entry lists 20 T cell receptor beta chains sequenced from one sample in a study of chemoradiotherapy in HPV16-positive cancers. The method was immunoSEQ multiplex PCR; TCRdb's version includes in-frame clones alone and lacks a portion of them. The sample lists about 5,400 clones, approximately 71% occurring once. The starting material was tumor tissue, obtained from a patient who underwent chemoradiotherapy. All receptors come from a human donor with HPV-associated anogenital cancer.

This CDR3 reads CASSSGGSGTEAFF. The CDR3 DNA sequence: TGCGCCAGCAGTTCAGGGGGCTCGGGCACTGAAGCTTTCTTT. The chain joins TRBV5-1 to TRBJ1-1; 8 bases align to TRBD1. J lost 4 bases, V lost 5 bases, and 7 bases had no gene match. Per germline, CDR1 SGHRS and CDR2 YFSETQ. The length of the CDR3 is 14 residues.

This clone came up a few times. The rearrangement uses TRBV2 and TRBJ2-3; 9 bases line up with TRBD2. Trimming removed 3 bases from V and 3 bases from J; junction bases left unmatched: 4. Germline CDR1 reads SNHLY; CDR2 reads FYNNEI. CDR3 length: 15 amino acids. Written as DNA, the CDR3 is TGTGCCAGCAGTGAGCGCGCGGGAGGGACAGATACGCAGTATTTT. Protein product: CASSERAGGTDTQYF.

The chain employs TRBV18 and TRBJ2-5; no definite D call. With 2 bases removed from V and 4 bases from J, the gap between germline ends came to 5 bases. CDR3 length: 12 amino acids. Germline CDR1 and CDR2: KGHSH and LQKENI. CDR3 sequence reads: CASSPFAETQYF. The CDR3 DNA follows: TGTGCCAGCTCACCATTTGCAGAGACCCAGTACTTC.

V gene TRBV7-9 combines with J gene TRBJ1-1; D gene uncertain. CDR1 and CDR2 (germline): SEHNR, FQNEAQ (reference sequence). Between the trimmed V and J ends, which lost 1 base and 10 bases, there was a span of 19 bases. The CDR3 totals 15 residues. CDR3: CASSLGAHVVKGAFF. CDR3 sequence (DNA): TGTGCCAGCAGCTTAGGGGCCCATGTGGTGAAGGGAGCTTTCTTT. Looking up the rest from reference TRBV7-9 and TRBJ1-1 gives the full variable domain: DTGVSQNPRHKITKRGQNVTFRCDPISEHNRLYWYRQTLGQGPEFLTYFQNEAQLEKSRLLSDRFSAERPKGSFSTLEIQRTEQGDSAMYLCASSLGAHVVKGAFFGQGTRLTVV.

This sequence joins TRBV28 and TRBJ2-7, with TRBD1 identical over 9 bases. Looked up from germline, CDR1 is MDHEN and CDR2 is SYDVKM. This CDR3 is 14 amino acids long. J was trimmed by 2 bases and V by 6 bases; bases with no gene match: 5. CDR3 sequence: CASRTGGPAYEQYF. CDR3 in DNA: TGTGCCAGCAGAACAGGGGGCCCCGCCTACGAGCAGTACTTC.

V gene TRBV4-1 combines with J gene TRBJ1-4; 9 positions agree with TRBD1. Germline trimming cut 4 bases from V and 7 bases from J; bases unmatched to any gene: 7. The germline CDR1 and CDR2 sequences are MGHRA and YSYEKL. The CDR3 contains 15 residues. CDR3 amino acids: CASSPLTGGLEKLFF. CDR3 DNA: TGCGCCAGCAGCCCGTTAACAGGGGGCCTTGAAAAACTGTTTTTT.

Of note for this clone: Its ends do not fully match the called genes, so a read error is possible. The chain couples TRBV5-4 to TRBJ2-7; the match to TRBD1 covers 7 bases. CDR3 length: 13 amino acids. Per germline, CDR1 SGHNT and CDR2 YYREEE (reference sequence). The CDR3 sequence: CASSLVIPGTEDF. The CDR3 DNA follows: TGTGCCAGCAGCTTGGTCATCCCCGGGACAGAGGACTTC. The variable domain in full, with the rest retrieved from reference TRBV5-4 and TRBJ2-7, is ETGVTQSPTHLIKTRGQQVTLRCSSQSGHNTVSWYQQALGQGPQFIFQYYREEENGRGNFPPRFSGLQFPNYSSELNVNALELDDSALYLCASSLVIPGTEDFGPGTRLTVT.

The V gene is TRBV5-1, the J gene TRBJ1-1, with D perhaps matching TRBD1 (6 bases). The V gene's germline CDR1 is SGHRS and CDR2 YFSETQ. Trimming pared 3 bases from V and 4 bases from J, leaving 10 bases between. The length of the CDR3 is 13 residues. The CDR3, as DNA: TGCGCCAGCAGCTGGCTGGACAGCACTGAAGCTTTCTTT. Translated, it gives CASSWLDSTEAFF.

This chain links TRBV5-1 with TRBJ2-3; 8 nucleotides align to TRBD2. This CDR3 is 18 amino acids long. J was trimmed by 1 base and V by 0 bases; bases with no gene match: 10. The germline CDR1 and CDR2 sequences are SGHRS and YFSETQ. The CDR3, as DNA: TGCGCCAGCAGCTTGGGATTCAGCGGGAGAGGGGGCACAGATACGCAGTATTTT. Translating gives CASSLGFSGRGGTDTQYF.

The CDR3 DNA sequence: TGTGCCAGCAGTTTGGCCGGGACAGGGGACAATGAGCAGTTCTTC. Its protein product is CASSLAGTGDNEQFF. The chain links TRBV27 to TRBJ2-1, with TRBD1 matching over 10 bases. Trimming cost V 3 bases and J 5 bases; bases outside gene matches: 4. Looked up from germline, CDR1 is MNHEY and CDR2 is SMNVEV (reference sequence). This CDR3 spans 15 amino acids.

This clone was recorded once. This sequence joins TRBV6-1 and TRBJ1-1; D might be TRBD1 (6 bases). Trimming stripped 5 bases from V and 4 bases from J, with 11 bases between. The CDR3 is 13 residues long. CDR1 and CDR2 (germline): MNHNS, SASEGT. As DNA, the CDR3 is TGTGCCAGCAGTCAACAGGGAGCCACTGAAGCTTTCTTT. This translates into CASSQQGATEAFF.

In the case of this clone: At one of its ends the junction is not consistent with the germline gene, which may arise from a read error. The CDR3 region is CASSRASGSYTDTQYF. The CDR3 region has the DNA TGTGCTAGCAGCCGCGCTAGCGGGAGTTACACAGATACGCAGTATTTT. This chain joins TRBV7-7 and TRBJ2-3; 10 bases fit TRBD2. The CDR3 is 16 residues long. Germline V lookup: CDR1 SSHAT, CDR2 FNYEAQ (reference sequence).

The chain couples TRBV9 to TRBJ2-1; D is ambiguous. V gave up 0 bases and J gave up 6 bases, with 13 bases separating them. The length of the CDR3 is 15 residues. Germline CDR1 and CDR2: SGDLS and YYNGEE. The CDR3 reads CASSVVYGKINEQFF. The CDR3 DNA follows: TGTGCCAGCAGCGTAGTGTATGGTAAAATCAATGAGCAGTTCTTC.

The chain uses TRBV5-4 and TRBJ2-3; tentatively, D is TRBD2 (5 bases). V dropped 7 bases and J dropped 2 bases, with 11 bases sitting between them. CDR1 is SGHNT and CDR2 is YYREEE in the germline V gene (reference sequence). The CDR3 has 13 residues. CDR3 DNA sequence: TGTGCCAGCTCGGAGCGGTTCACAGATACGCAGTATTTT. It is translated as CASSERFTDTQYF.

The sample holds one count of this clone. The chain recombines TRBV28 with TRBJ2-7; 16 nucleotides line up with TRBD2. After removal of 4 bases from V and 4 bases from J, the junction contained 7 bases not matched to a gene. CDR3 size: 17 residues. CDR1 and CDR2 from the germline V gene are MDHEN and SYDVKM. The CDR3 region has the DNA TGTGCCAGCAGTTCTGGGACTAGCGGGAGGGCCTGGTACGAGCAGTACTTC. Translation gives CASSSGTSGRAWYEQYF.

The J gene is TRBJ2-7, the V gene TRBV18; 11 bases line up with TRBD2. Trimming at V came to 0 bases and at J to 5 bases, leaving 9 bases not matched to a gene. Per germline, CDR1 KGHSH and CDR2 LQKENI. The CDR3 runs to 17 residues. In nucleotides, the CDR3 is TGTGCCAGCTCACCACCGGCCGCTAGCGGGAGGATGAACGAGCAGTACTTC. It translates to CASSPPAASGRMNEQYF.

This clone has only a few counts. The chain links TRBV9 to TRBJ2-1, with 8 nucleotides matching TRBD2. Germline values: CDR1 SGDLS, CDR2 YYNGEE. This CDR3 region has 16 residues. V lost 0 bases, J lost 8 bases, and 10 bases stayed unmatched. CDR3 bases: TGTGCCAGCAGCGTAGGTGGCCAGCGGGAGTACGATGAGCAGTTCTTC. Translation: CASSVGGQREYDEQFF.

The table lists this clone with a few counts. The CDR3 DNA reads as TGTGCCATCAGTGTAGCAACCGGCATCTACGAGCAGTACTTC. It specifies CAISVATGIYEQYF. The chain has TRBV10-3 and TRBJ2-7; unclear D gene. The CDR3 has 14 residues. V lost 4 bases, J lost 3 bases, and 13 bases lay in between. Per the germline V gene, CDR1 is ENHRY and CDR2 is SYGVKD.

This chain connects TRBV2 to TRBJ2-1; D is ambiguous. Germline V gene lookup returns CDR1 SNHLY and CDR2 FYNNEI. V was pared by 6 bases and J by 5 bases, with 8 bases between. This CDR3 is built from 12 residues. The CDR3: CASRFDDNEQFF. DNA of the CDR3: TGTGCCAGCAGGTTCGATGACAATGAGCAGTTCTTC.

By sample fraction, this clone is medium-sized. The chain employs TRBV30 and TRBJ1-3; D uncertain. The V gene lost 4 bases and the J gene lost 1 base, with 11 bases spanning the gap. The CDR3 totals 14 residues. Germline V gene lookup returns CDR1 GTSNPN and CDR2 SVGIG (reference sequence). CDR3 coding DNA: TGTGCCTGGAATCTTAGAGGATCTGGAAACACCATATATTTT. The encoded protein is CAWNLRGSGNTIYF.